This T cell receptor beta chain was identified during a study of technical replicates of blood from several donors (dated by TCRdb to the late 2010s). The CDR3 spans 14 residues, from the cysteine through the phenylalanine. The DNA shown is the 42-base CDR3, in frame from base 1. Reading the germline V gene (reference sequence) gives CDR1 MNHEY and CDR2 SMNVEV. V ends up 6 bases short and J 5 bases short, with an unmatched junction base count of 10. Library construction relied on the immunoSEQ multiplex PCR assay. TCRdb took this table from immuneACCESS and kept in-frame rearrangements with V and J called. Such tables lack part of the clones; where checked against another copy, unresolved V genes explain under half of the gap, and the rest is unexplained. The sample contains about 87,000 clones, roughly 94% of them found a single time. Under 0.35% of the sample lies in the top ten. Regarding this clone: The antigen it recognizes is unknown. One base away there is no much larger clone; base qualities are not given.

The chain links TRBV27 with TRBJ2-7, with 7 bases matching TRBD1. Source material: T cells isolated from PBMCs. The sequence came from a human donor in good health. The nucleotide sequence is TGTGCCAGCAGAAGACAGGGTTCACTCAACGAGCAGTACTTC. It codes for CASRRQGSLNEQYF.